The entry that follows covers one TCR beta chain sequence. The sample is drawn from a study of human T cells and chemical hapten exposure. As for time point: patch test 3, about 24 weeks after DPC sensitization. Described treatment: therapeutic diphenylcyclopropenone sensitization with weekly scalp DPC. V was trimmed by 3 bases and J by 0 bases, leaving 12 bases between them. The CDR3 is made up of 15 amino acids. From germline, CDR1 is DFQATT and CDR2 SNEGSKA (reference sequence). One entry per CDR3 protein results from TCRdb running MiXCR on the RACE reads. Of 150,000 to 200,000 distinct CDR3 sequences in the sample, roughly 25% were seen once.

The chain uses TRBV20-1 and TRBJ2-1; D is ambiguous. Sequencing was performed on whole blood, taken in connection with sensitization to the hapten diphenylcyclopropenone (DPC). This sequence originates from a woman between 18 and 30 years old with alopecia areata. Some clones in this sample may be carry-over from other donors' samples. For the CDR3, the DNA is TGCAGTGCTAGGCCCCGGAAAAGCTCCTACAATGAGCAGTTCTTC. Translated: CSARPRKSSYNEQFF.